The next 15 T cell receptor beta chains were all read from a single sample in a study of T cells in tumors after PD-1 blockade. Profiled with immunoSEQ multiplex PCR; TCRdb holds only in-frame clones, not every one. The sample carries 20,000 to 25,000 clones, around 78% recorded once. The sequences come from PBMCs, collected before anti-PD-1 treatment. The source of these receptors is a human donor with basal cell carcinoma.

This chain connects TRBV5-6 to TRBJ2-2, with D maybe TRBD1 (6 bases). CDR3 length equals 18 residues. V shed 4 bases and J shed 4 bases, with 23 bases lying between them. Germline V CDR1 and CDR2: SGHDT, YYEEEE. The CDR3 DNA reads TGTGCCAGCAGCCGTCTCTCCTGGACAGCCCCGGGCACCGGGGAGCTGTTTTTT. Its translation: CASSRLSWTAPGTGELFF.

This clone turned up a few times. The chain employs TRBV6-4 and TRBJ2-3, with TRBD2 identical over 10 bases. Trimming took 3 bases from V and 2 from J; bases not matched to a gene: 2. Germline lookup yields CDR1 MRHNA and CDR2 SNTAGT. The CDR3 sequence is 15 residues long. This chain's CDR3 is CASSEGTSATDTQYF. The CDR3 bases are TGTGCCAGCAGTGAAGGGACTAGCGCCACAGATACGCAGTATTTT.

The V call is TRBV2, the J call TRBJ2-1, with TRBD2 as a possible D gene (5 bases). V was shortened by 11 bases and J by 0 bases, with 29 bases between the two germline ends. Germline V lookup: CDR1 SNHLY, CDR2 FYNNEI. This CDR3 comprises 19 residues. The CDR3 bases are TGTGCCCCCTGTTATGGGTGGGCGCGGGTGGGGAGCTCCTACAATGAGCAGTTCTTC. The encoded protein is CAPCYGWARVGSSYNEQFF.

DNA for the CDR3: TGTGCCATCAGTGAAGATGACACCATATATTTT. The encoded protein is CAISEDDTIYF. This chain joins TRBV10-3 and TRBJ1-3; D is unresolved. Trimming removed 3 bases from V and 8 bases from J, with 5 bases in between. In germline, CDR1 is ENHRY, CDR2 SYGVKD. The CDR3 spans 11 residues.

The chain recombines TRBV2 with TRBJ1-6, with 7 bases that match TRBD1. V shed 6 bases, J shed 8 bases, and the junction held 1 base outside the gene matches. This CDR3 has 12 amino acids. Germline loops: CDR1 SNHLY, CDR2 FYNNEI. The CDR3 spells CASSQGDSPLHF. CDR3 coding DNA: TGTGCCAGCAGCCAGGGGGATTCACCCCTCCACTTT. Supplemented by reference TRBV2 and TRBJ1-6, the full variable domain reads EPEVTQTPSHQVTQMGQEVILRCVPISNHLYFYWYRQILGQKVEFLVSFYNNEISEKSEIFDDQFSVERPDGSNFTLKIRSTKLEDSAMYFCASSQGDSPLHFGNGTRLTVT.

The chain's CDR3 is CASSSGPSTDTQYF. CDR3 nucleotides: TGTGCCAGCAGCTCTGGCCCTAGCACAGATACGCAGTATTTT. The rearrangement links TRBV2 to TRBJ2-3, with no clear D. This CDR3 region has 14 residues. Trimming removed 6 bases from V and 0 bases from J, with 10 bases in between. Germline V gene sequence: CDR1 SNHLY, CDR2 FYNNEI.

The CDR3 here is CASSRDSASDEQFF. The CDR3 DNA sequence: TGCGCCAGCAGCCGGGACTCAGCCAGCGATGAGCAGTTCTTC. V and J are TRBV5-1 and TRBJ2-1, with a possible D match to TRBD2 (6 bases). Germline CDR1 and CDR2: SGHRS and YFSETQ. Trimming removed 4 bases from V and 8 bases from J, with 16 bases in between. CDR3 size: 14 residues.

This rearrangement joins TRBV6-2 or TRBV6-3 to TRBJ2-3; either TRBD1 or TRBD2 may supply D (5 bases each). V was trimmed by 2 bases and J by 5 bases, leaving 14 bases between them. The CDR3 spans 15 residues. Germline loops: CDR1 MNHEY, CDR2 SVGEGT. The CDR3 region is CASSYGGEALDTQYF. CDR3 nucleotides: TGTGCCAGCAGTTACGGGGGTGAGGCCTTAGATACGCAGTATTTT.

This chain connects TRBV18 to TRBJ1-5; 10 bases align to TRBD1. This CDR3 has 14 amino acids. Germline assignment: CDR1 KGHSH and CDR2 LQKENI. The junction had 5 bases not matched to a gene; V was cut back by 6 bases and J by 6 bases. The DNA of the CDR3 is TGTGCCAGCTCGGCAGGGACAGGGGCTCAGCCCCAGCATTTT. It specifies CASSAGTGAQPQHF.

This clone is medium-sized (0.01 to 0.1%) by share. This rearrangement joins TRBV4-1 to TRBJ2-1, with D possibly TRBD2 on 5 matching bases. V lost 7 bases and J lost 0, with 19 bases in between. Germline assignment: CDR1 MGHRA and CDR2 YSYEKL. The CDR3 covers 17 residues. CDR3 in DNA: TGCGCCAGCACCCCCGAGGGTCCGTCTAGCTCCTACAATGAGCAGTTCTTC. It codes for CASTPEGPSSSYNEQFF.

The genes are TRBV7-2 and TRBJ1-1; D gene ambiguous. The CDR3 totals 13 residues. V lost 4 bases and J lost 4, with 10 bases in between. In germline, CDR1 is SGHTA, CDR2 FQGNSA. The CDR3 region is CASSSAAGTEAFF. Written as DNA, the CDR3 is TGTGCCAGCAGCTCCGCCGCCGGCACTGAAGCTTTCTTT.

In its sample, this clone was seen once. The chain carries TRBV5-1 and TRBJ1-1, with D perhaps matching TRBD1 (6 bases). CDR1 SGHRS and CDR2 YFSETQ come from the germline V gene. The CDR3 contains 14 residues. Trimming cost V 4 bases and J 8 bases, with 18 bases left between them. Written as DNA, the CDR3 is TGCGCCAGCAGCCCAGGATCGCAGGGGCGAGAAGCTTTCTTT. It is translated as CASSPGSQGREAFF.

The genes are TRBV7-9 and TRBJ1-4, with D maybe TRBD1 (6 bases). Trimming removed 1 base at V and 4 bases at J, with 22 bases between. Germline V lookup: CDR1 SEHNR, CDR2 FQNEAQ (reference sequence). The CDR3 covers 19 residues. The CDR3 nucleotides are TGTGCCAGCAGCTTAGTATCAAGACAGGCAGTCGTTGGTAATGAAAAACTGTTTTTT. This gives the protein CASSLVSRQAVVGNEKLFF. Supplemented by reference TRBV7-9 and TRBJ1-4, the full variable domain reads DTGVSQNPRHKITKRGQNVTFRCDPISEHNRLYWYRQTLGQGPEFLTYFQNEAQLEKSRLLSDRFSAERPKGSFSTLEIQRTEQGDSAMYLCASSLVSRQAVVGNEKLFFGSGTQLSVL.

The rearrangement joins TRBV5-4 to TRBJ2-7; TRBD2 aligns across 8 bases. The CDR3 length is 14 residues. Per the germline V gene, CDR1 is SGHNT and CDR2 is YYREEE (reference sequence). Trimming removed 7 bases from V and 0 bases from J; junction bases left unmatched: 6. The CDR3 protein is CASGSGTSSYEQYF. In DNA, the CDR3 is TGTGCCAGCGGATCCGGGACTAGCTCCTACGAGCAGTACTTC.

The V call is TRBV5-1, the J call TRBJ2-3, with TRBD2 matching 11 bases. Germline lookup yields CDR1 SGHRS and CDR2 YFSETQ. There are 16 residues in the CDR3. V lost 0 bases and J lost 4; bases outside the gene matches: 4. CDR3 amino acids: CASSLASGGSADTQYF. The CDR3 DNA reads TGCGCCAGCAGCTTGGCTAGCGGGGGGAGCGCAGATACGCAGTATTTT.